This TCR beta chain is drawn from a study of graft-versus-host responses after intestinal transplantation (dated by TCRdb to about 2021). Background for the entire study: The transplants that recipients received were multivisceral, liver-intestinal, or isolated intestinal. Every recipient was given anti-thymocyte globulin induction, then maintenance tacrolimus and steroids for around three years. After intestinal transplantation, graft-versus-host and host-versus-graft alloreactive T cell clones in the graft, circulation and bone marrow were tracked using bulk TCR-beta CDR3 sequencing. To identify alloreactive clones, pre-transplant mixed lymphocyte reaction products were sequenced and then compared with unstimulated pre-transplant donor and recipient T cells. A cohort of fewer than 25 intestinal transplant recipients, including one retransplant, was enrolled, and a few patients lacking pretransplant specimens were excluded. A peak of at least 4% donor T cells among recipient peripheral blood mononuclear cells was the definition used for donor T cell macrochimerism. Samples from three later patients were sequenced in-house on an Illumina MiSeq with MiXCR processing rather than by the commercial service.

Its CDR3 holds 16 amino acids, cysteine through phenylalanine. The read is trimmed to its CDR3 DNA, 48 bases read in frame from base 1. V ends up 1 base short and J 6 bases short, with an unmatched junction base count of 9. The germline V gene specifies SGDLS as CDR1 and YYNGEE as CDR2. Points the paper makes about the study in general: GvH clones were found in recipient bone marrow, and some of the GvH clones appeared earlier in ileal mucosa or blood, which is consistent with an intestinal mucosal origin. In the allografts of patients with donor T cell macrochimerism, GvH to HvG T cell clonal ratios were high. Early after transplant, peak levels of circulating GvH clones were associated with declines in HvG clones. Conclusions were limited by the relatively low number and heterogeneity of intestinal transplant patients.

Libraries were prepared through the immunoSEQ multiplex PCR assay. For most patients, genomic DNA was isolated with the Qiagen DNeasy Blood and Tissue Kit and shipped frozen to Adaptive Biotechnologies for TCR sequencing. For most patients, high-throughput TCR-beta CDR3 sequencing of genomic DNA was performed by Adaptive Biotechnologies. Regarding the original processing steps: Adaptive's ImmunoSEQ software was the source of the TCR sequencing data for 15 to 20 patients, while three other patients were processed with MiXCR and VDJtools. CD4 versus CD8 sorting errors were corrected by removing sequences found in both subsets at a frequency ratio below 5:1. CDR3 nucleotide sequences shared between donor and recipient were removed because the origin of such sequences could not be assigned. At least 2-fold expansion over unstimulated cells and a minimum CFSE-low frequency of 0.002% (template counts) or 0.001% (read counts) were required for clones to be classified as alloreactive. Clones were considered mappable if detected in sequenced pre-transplant spleen, lymph node, or MLR CFSE-low populations of the donor or recipient. The cumulative frequency of alloreactive clones was calculated as a percentage of all sequences, weighted by copy number. Drawn from immuneACCESS, this table holds only the in-frame rearrangements with V and J called that TCRdb kept. Clones are partly lost; checked studies trace under half to an unresolved V gene and leave the rest unexplained. For V, J and clone size, that table is used; D and trimming come from the DNA. Recorded for this sample are roughly 120,000 clones; approximately 95% of them occurred a single time. The ten largest make up roughly 3.5% of the sample.

The time point label, as the study defines it: cells obtained before transplantation from donor or recipient. CD3+CD4+ and CD3+CD8+ populations were FACS-sorted from unstimulated pre-transplant donor and recipient cells taken from spleen or lymph nodes. Worth noting for this clone: The antigen it binds to is not known. Per-base quality was not reported, and no clone a single base away is much larger than it.

The sequence links TRBV9 to TRBJ2-3; TRBD2 fits 9 bases in the junction. The sample was unstimulated CD8+ T cells sorted from spleen or lymph node cells, taken before intestinal transplant. The TCR was taken from a human donor who received an intestinal transplant. CDR3 reads: CASSVNSGSIGDTQYF. Read as DNA, the sequence is TGTGCCAGCAGCGTAAATAGCGGGAGTATTGGGGATACGCAGTATTTT.